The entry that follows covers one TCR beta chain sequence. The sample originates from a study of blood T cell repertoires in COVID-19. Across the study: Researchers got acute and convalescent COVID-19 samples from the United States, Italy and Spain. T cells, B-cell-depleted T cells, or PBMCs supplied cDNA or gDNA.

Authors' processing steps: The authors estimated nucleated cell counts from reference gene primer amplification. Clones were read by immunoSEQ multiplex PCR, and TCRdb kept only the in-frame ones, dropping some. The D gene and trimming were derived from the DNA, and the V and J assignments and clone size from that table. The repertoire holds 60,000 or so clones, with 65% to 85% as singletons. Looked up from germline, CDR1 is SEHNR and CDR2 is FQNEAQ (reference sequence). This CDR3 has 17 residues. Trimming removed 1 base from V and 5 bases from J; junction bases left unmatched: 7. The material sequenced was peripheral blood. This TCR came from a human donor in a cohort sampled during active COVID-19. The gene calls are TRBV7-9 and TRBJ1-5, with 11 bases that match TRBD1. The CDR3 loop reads CASSLGGGQGVDQPQHF. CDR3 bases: TGTGCCAGCAGCTTAGGAGGGGGACAGGGGGTCGATCAGCCCCAGCATTTT.